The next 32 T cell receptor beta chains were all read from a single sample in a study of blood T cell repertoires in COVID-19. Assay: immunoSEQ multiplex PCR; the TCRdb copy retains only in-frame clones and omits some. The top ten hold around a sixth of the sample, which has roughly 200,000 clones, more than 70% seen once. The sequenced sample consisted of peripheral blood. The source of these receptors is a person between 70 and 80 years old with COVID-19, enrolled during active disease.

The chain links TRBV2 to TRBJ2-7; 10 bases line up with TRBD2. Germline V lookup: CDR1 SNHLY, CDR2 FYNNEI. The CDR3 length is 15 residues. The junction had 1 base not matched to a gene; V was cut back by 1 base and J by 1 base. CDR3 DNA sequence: TGTGCCAGCAGTGAAGGGACTAGCGGTTCCTACGAGCAGTACTTC. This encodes CASSEGTSGSYEQYF.

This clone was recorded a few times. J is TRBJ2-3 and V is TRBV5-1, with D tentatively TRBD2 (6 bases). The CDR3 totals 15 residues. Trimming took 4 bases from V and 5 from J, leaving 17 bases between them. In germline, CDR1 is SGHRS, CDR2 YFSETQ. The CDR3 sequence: CASSRGPGEIDTQYF. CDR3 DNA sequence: TGCGCCAGCAGCAGGGGTCCGGGGGAGATAGATACGCAGTATTTT.

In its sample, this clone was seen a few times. The CDR3 here is CASSSGQGGETQYF. CDR3 bases: TGTGCCAGTAGTTCGGGACAGGGTGGGGAGACCCAGTACTTC. The chain employs TRBV19 and TRBJ2-5; 9 nucleotides line up with TRBD1. The CDR3 has 14 residues. With 5 bases clipped from V and 5 bases from J, the junction kept 6 bases outside the gene matches. Germline CDR1 is LNHDA and CDR2 is SQIVND (reference sequence). The full variable domain, rest sourced from reference TRBV19 and TRBJ2-5, is DGGITQSPKYLFRKEGQNVTLSCEQNLNHDAMYWYRQDPGQGLRLIYYSQIVNDFQKGDIAEGYSVSREKKESFPLTVTSAQKNPTAFYLCASSSGQGGETQYFGPGTRLLVL.

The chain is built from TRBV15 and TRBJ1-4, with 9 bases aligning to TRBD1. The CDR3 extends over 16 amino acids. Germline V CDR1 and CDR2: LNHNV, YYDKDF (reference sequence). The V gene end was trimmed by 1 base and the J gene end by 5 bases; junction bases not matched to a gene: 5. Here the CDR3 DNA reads TGTGCCACCAGCAGAGGACTCGGGACAGGGAATGAAAAACTGTTTTTT. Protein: CATSRGLGTGNEKLFF.

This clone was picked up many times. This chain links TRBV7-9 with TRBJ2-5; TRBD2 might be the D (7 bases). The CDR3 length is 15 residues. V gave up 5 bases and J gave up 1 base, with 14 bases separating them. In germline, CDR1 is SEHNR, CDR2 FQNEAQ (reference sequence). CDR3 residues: CASSAYRGAQETQYF. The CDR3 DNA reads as TGTGCCAGCAGCGCCTATCGGGGGGCCCAAGAGACCCAGTACTTC.

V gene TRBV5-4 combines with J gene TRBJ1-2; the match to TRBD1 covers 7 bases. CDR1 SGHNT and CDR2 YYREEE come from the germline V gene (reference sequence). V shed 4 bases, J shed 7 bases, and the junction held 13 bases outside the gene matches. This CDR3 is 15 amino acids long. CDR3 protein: CASSVPRGQPFGYTF. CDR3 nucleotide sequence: TGTGCCAGCAGCGTACCCCGGGGACAGCCATTTGGCTACACCTTC.

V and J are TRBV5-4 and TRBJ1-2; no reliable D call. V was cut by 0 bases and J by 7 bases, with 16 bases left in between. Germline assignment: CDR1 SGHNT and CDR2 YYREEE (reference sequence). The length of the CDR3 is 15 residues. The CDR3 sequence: CASSLATVGSLGYTF. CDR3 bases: TGTGCCAGCAGCTTGGCCACAGTAGGAAGCCTTGGCTACACCTTC.

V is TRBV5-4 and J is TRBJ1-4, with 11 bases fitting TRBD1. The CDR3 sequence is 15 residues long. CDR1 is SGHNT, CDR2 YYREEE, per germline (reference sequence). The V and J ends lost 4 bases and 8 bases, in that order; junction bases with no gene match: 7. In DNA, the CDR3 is TGTGCCAGCAGCCACAGCGGGACAGGGGGAGAAAAACTGTTTTTT. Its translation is CASSHSGTGGEKLFF.

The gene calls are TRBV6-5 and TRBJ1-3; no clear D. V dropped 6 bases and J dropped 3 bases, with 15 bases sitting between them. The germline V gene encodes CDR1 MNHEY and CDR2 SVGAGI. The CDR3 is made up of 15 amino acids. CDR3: CASSTTIGFGNTIYF. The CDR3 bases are TGTGCCAGCAGCACAACAATTGGTTTTGGAAACACCATATATTTT.

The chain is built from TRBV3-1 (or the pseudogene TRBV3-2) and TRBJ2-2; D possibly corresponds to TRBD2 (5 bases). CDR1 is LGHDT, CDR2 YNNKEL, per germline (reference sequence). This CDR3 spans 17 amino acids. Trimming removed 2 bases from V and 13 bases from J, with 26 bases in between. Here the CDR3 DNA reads TGTGCCAGCAGCCAACTGATATCGGGTGTGGCGGGCCCCAGGCTGTTTTTT. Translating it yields CASSQLISGVAGPRLFF.

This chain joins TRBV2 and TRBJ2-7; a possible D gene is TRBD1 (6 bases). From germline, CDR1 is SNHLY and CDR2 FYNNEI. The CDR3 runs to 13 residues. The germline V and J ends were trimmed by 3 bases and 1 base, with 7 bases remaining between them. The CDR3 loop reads CASSDRGSYEQYF. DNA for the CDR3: TGTGCCAGCAGTGACAGGGGTTCCTACGAGCAGTACTTC.

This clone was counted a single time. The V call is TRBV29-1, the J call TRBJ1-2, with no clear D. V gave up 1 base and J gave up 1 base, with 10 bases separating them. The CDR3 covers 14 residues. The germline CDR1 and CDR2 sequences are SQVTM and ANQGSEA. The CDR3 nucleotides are TGCAGCGTTGAAGGACACGATTTTAACTATGGCTACACCTTC. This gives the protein CSVEGHDFNYGYTF.

The CDR3 DNA reads as TGTGCCAGCAGGGGGGGGTCGGACATTCAGTACTTC. Amino acid sequence: CASRGGSDIQYF. The chain employs TRBV6-6 and TRBJ2-4; 7 nucleotides match TRBD2. J was trimmed by 8 bases and V by 6 bases; bases with no gene match: 4. Germline-derived CDR1 and CDR2 are MNHNY and SVGAGI (reference sequence). This CDR3 comprises 12 residues.

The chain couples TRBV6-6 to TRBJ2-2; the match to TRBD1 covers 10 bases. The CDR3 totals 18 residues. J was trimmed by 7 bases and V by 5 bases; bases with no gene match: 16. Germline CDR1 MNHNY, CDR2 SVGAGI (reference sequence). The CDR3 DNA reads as TGTGCCAGCAGTCCTATTCCCGGGACAGGGGACGCATACGGGGAGCTGTTTTTT. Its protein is CASSPIPGTGDAYGELFF.

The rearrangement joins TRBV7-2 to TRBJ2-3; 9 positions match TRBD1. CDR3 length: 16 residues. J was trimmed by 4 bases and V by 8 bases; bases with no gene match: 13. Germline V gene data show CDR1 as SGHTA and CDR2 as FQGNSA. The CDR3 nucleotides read TGTGCCAGCCAAAAAACAGGGGGCTTGGTTGCAGATACGCAGTATTTT. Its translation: CASQKTGGLVADTQYF.

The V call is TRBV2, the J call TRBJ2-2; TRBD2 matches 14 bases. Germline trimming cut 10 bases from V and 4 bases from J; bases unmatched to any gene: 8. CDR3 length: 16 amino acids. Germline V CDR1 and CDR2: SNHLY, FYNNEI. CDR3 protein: CAIPGLAGELTGELFF. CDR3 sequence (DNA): TGTGCCATTCCGGGACTAGCGGGGGAACTCACCGGGGAGCTGTTTTTT.

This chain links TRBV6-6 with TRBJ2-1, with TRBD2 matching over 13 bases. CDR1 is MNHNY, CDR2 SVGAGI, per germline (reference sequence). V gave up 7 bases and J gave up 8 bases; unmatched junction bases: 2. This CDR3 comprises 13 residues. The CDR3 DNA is TGTGCCAGCATTGGACTAGCGGGGGATGAGCAGTTCTTC. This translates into CASIGLAGDEQFF.

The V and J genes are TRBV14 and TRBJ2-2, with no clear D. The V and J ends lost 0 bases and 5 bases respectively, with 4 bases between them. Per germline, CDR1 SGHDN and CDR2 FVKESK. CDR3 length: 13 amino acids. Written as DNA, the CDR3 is TGTGCCAGCAGCCAAGATCGGACCGGGGAGCTGTTTTTT. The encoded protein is CASSQDRTGELFF.

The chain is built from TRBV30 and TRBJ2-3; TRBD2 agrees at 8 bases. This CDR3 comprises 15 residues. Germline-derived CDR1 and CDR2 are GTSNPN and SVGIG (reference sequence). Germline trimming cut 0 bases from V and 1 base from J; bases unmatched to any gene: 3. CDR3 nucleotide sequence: TGTGCCTGGAGTGTAGTAGCGGGACGCACAGATACGCAGTATTTT. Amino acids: CAWSVVAGRTDTQYF.

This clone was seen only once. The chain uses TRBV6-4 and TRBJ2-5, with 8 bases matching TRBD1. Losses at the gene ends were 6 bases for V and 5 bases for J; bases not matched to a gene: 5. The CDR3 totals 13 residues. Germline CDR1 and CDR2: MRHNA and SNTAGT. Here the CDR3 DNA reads TGTGCCAGCAGAGACAGGGGCGAGGAGACCCAGTACTTC. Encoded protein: CASRDRGEETQYF.

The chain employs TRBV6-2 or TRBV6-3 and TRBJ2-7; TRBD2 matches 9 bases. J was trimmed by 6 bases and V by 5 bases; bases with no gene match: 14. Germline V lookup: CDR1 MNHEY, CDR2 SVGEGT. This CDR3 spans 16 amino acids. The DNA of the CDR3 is TGTGCCAGCAGTCGGCGGGGGGGCCTTTGGTATGGCGAGCAGTACTTC. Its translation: CASSRRGGLWYGEQYF.

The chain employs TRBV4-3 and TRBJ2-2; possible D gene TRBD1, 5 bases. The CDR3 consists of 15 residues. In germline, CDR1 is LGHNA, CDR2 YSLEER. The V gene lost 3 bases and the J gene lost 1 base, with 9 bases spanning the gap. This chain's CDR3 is CASSHFDRNTGELFF. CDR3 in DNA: TGCGCCAGCAGCCACTTCGACAGGAACACCGGGGAGCTGTTTTTT.

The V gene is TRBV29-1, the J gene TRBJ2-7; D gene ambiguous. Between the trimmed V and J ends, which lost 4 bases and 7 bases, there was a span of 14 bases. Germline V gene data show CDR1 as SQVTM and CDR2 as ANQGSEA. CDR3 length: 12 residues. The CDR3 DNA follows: TGCAGCGTTGGTTCGTGGCAAGAAGAGCAGTACTTC. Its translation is CSVGSWQEEQYF.

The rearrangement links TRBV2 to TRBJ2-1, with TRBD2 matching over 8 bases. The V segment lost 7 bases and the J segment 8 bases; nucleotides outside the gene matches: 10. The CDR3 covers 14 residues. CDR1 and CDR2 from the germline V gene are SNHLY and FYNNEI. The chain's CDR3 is CASTGLAARYEQFF. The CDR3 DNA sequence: TGTGCCAGCACCGGACTAGCCGCGAGGTATGAGCAGTTCTTC. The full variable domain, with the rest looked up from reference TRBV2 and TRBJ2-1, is EPEVTQTPSHQVTQMGQEVILRCVPISNHLYFYWYRQILGQKVEFLVSFYNNEISEKSEIFDDQFSVERPDGSNFTLKIRSTKLEDSAMYFCASTGLAARYEQFFGPGTRLTVL.

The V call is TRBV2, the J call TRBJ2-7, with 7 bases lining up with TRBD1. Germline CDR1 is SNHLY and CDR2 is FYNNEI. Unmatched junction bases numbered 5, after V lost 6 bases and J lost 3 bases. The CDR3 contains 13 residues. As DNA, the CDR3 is TGTGCCAGCAGGGCGACAGGGATCTACGAGCAGTACTTC. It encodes CASRATGIYEQYF. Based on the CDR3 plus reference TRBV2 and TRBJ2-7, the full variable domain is EPEVTQTPSHQVTQMGQEVILRCVPISNHLYFYWYRQILGQKVEFLVSFYNNEISEKSEIFDDQFSVERPDGSNFTLKIRSTKLEDSAMYFCASRATGIYEQYFGPGTRLTVT.

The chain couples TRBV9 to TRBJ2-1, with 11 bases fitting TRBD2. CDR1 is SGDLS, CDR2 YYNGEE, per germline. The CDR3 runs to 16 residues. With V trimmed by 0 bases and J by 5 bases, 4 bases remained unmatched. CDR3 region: CASSVVGTSGNNEQFF. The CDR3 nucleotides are TGTGCCAGCAGCGTAGTGGGGACTAGCGGTAACAATGAGCAGTTCTTC. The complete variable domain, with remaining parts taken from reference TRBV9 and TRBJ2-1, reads DSGVTQTPKHLITATGQRVTLRCSPRSGDLSVYWYQQSLDQGLQFLIQYYNGEERAKGNILERFSAQQFPDLHSELNLSSLELGDSALYFCASSVVGTSGNNEQFFGPGTRLTVL.

The CDR3 region is CASRGTGLAGGRFSGANVLTF. The DNA of the CDR3 is TGTGCCAGTAGGGGAACGGGACTAGCGGGAGGTCGGTTCTCTGGGGCCAACGTCCTGACTTTC. This chain joins TRBV19 and TRBJ2-6, with 15 bases lining up with TRBD2. CDR1 is LNHDA and CDR2 is SQIVND in the germline V gene (reference sequence). There are 21 residues in the CDR3. The V gene end was trimmed by 6 bases and the J gene end by 0 bases; junction bases not matched to a gene: 12. The full variable domain, completed using reference TRBV19 and TRBJ2-6, is DGGITQSPKYLFRKEGQNVTLSCEQNLNHDAMYWYRQDPGQGLRLIYYSQIVNDFQKGDIAEGYSVSREKKESFPLTVTSAQKNPTAFYLCASRGTGLAGGRFSGANVLTFGAGSRLTVL.

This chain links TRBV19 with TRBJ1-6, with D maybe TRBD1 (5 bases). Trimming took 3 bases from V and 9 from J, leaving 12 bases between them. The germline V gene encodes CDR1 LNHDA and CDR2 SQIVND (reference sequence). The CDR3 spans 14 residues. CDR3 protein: CASSISGFASPLHF. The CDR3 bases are TGTGCCAGTAGTATCTCAGGGTTTGCTTCACCCCTCCACTTT.

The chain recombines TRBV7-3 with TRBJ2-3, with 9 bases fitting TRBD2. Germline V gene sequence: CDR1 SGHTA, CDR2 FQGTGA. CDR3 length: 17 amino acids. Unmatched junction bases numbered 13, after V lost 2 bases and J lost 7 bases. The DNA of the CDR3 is TGTGCCAGCAGCTTATTGGGGTCTAGCGGGGTCTCGAATACGCAGTATTTT. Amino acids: CASSLLGSSGVSNTQYF. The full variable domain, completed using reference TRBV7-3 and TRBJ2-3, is GAGVSQTPSNKVTEKGKYVELRCDPISGHTALYWYRQSLGQGPEFLIYFQGTGAADDSGLPNDRFFAVRPEGSVSTLKIQRTERGDSAVYLCASSLLGSSGVSNTQYFGPGTRLTVL.

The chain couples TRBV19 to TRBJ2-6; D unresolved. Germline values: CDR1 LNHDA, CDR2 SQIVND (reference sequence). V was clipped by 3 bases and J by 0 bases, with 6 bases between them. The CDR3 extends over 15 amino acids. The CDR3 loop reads CASSMHSSGANVLTF. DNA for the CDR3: TGTGCCAGTAGTATGCACAGCTCTGGGGCCAACGTCCTGACTTTC. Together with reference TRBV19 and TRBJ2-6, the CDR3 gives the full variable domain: DGGITQSPKYLFRKEGQNVTLSCEQNLNHDAMYWYRQDPGQGLRLIYYSQIVNDFQKGDIAEGYSVSREKKESFPLTVTSAQKNPTAFYLCASSMHSSGANVLTFGAGSRLTVL.

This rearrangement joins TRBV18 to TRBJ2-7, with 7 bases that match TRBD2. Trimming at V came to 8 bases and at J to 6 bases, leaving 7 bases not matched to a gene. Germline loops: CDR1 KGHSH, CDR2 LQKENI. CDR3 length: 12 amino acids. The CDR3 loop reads CASRAPGGEQYF. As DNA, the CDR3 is TGTGCCAGCCGCGCCCCGGGAGGCGAGCAGTACTTC.

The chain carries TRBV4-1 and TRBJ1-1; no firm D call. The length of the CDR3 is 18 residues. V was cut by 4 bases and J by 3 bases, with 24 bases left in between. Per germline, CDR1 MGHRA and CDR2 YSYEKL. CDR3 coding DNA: TGCGCCAGCAGCCTAAGCAACCGGGGAAACGGGTTGGACACTGAAGCTTTCTTT. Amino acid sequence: CASSLSNRGNGLDTEAFF.